This passage covers 3 T cell receptor beta chains from one sample sequenced in a study of long-term antiretroviral therapy in people with HIV. Running of the v3.0 immunoSEQ assay took place at survey level. TCRdb's copy holds only in-frame clones and misses some; the assay was immunoSEQ multiplex PCR. The data contain more than 35,000 clones, about 96% of them singletons. Sample: unsorted PBMCs, taken 3.7 years after starting antiretroviral therapy. The source is a woman between 45 and 60 years old with HIV.

The chain carries TRBV15 and TRBJ2-2; TRBD1 is a possible D gene (5 bases). Between the trimmed V and J ends, which lost 5 bases and 2 bases, there was a span of 15 bases. Germline CDR1 and CDR2: LNHNV and YYDKDF (reference sequence). The CDR3 length is 16 residues. The CDR3 bases are TGTGCCACCAGCTCACGCGACAGATTAAACACCGGGGAGCTGTTTTTT. Amino acids: CATSSRDRLNTGELFF.

This chain joins TRBV25-1 and TRBJ2-2; D unresolved. The V end lost 5 bases, the J end lost 8 bases, and 9 bases lay between the germline ends. This CDR3 region has 12 residues. The germline V gene has CDR1 MGHDK and CDR2 SYGVNS. The CDR3 DNA reads TGTGCCAGCAGTTATGTCAGAGGGGAGCTGTTTTTT. The encoded protein is CASSYVRGELFF. The full variable domain, rest sourced from reference TRBV25-1 and TRBJ2-2, is EADIYQTPRYLVIGTGKKITLECSQTMGHDKMYWYQQDPGMELHLIHYSYGVNSTEKGDLSSESTVSRIRTEHFPLTLESARPSHTSQYLCASSYVRGELFFGEGSRLTVL.

This chain uses TRBV7-9 with TRBJ2-3; TRBD1 is a possible D gene (6 bases). CDR1 is SEHNR, CDR2 FQNEAQ, per germline (reference sequence). The CDR3 length is 15 residues. V was cut by 5 bases and J by 2 bases, with 14 bases left in between. CDR3 sequence reads: CASSRTDRDTDTQYF. The CDR3 DNA reads as TGTGCCAGCAGCCGAACGGACAGAGACACAGATACGCAGTATTTT.